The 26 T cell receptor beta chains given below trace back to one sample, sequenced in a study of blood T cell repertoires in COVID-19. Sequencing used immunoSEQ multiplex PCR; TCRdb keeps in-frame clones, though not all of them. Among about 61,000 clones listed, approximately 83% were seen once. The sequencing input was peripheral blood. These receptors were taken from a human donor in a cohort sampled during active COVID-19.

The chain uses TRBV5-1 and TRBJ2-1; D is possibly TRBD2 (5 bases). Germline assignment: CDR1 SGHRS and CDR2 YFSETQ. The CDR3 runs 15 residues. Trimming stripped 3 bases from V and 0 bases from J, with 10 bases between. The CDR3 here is CASSSVGSSYNEQFF. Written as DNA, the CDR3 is TGCGCCAGCAGCTCGGTTGGGAGCTCCTACAATGAGCAGTTCTTC.

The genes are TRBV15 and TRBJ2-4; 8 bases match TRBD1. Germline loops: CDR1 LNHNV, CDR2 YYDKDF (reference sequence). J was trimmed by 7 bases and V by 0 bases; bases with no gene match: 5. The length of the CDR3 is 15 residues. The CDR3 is CATSREERTGNIQYF. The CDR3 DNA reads TGTGCCACCAGCAGAGAGGAACGGACAGGGAACATTCAGTACTTC.

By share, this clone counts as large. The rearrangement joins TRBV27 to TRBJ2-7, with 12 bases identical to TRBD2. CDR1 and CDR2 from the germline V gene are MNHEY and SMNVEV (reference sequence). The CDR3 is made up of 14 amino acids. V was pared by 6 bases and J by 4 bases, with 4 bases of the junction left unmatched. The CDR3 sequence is CASSAGTSGYEQYF. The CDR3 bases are TGTGCCAGCAGCGCCGGGACTAGCGGGTACGAGCAGTACTTC.

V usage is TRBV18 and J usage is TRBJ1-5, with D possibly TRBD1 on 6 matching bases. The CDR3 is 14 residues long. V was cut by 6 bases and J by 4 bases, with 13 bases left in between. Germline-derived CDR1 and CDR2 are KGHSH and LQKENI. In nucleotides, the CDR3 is TGTGCCAGCTCCGTGGACAGAAAAAATCAGCCCCAGCATTTT. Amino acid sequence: CASSVDRKNQPQHF. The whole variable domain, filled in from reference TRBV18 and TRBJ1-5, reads NAGVMQNPRHLVRRRGQEARLRCSPMKGHSHVYWYRQLPEEGLKFMVYLQKENIIDESGMPKERFSAEFPKEGPSILRIQQVVRGDSAAYFCASSVDRKNQPQHFGDGTRLSIL.

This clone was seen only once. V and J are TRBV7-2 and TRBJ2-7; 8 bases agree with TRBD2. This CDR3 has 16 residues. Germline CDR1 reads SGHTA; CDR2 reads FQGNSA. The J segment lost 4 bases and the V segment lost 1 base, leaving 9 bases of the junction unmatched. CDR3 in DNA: TGTGCCAGCAGCTTAGATTCTCGGGAGGGCGGTTACGAGCAGTACTTC. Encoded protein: CASSLDSREGGYEQYF.

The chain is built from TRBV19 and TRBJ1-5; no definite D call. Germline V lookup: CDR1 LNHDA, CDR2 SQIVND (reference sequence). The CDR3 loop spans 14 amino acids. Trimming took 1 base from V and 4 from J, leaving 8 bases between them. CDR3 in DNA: TGTGCCAGTAGTATAGGGCACCTTAATCAGCCCCAGCATTTT. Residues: CASSIGHLNQPQHF. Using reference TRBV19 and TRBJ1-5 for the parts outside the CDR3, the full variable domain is DGGITQSPKYLFRKEGQNVTLSCEQNLNHDAMYWYRQDPGQGLRLIYYSQIVNDFQKGDIAEGYSVSREKKESFPLTVTSAQKNPTAFYLCASSIGHLNQPQHFGDGTRLSIL.

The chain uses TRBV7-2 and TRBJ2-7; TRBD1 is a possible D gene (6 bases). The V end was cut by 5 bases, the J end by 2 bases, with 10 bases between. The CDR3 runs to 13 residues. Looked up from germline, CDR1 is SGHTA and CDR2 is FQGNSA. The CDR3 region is CASSNRVTYEQYF. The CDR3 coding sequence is TGTGCCAGCAGCAACAGGGTTACCTACGAGCAGTACTTC.

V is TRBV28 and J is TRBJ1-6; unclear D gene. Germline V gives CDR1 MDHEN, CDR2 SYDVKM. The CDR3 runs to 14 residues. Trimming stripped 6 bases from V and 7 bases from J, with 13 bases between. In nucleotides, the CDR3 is TGTGCCAGCAGCTATTATTTCTTCAATTCACCCCTCCACTTT. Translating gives CASSYYFFNSPLHF.

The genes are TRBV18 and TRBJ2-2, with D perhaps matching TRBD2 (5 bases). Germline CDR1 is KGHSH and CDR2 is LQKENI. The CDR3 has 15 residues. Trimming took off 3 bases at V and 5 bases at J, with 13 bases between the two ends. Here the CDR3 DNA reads TGTGCCAGCTCACCCCGAAGCGGTCCGACCGGGGAGCTGTTTTTT. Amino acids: CASSPRSGPTGELFF.

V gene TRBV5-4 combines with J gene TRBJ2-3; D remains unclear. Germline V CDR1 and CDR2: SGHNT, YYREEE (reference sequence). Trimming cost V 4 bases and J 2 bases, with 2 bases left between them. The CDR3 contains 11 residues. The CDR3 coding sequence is TGTGCCAGCAGCCTCACAGATACGCAGTATTTT. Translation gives CASSLTDTQYF.

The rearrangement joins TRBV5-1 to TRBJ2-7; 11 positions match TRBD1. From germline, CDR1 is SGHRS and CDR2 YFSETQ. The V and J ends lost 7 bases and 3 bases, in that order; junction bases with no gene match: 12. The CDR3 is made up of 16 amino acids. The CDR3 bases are TGCGCCAGCGGCATACATCCGGGACAGGGGGTCTACGAGCAGTACTTC. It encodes CASGIHPGQGVYEQYF.

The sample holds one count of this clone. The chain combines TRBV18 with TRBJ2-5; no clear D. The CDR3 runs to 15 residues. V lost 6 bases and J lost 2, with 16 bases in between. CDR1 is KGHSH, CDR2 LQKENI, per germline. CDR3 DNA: TGTGCCAGCTCTGGCGGCCTGGCAAAGCAAGAGACCCAGTACTTC. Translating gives CASSGGLAKQETQYF.

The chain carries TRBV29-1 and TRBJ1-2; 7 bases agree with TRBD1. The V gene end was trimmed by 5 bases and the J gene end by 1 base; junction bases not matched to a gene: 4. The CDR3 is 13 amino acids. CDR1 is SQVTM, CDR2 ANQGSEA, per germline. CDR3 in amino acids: CSVLGTVNYGYTF. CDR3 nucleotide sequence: TGCAGCGTTTTGGGGACAGTTAACTATGGCTACACCTTC.

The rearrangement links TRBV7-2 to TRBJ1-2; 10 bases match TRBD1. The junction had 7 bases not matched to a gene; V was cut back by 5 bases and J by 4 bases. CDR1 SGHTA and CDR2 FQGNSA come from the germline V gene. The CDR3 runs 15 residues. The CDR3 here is CASSAVGQGGYGYTF. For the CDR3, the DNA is TGTGCCAGCAGCGCGGTAGGACAGGGGGGCTATGGCTACACCTTC.

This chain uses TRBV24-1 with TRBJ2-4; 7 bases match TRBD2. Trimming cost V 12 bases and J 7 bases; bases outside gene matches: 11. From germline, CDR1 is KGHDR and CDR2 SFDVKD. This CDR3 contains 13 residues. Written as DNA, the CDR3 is TGTGCCTCCTCTGGGACTAATTCTAACATTCAGTACTTC. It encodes CASSGTNSNIQYF.

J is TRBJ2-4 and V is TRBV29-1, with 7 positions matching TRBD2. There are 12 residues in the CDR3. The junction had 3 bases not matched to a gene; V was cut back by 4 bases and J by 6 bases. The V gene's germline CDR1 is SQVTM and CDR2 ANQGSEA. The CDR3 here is CSVVRERNIQYF. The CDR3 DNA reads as TGCAGCGTTGTGCGGGAGAGAAACATTCAGTACTTC.

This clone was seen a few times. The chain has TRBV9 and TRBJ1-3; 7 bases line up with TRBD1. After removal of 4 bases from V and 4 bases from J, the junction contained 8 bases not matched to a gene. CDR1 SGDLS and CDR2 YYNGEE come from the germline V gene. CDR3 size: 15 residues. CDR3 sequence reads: CASSQQGITGNTIYF. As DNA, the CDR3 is TGTGCCAGCAGCCAACAGGGGATTACGGGAAACACCATATATTTT.

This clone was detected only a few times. The CDR3 protein is CSAPSSYEQYF. The CDR3 DNA follows: TGCAGTGCTCCTAGCTCCTACGAGCAGTACTTC. The V call is TRBV20-1, the J call TRBJ2-7, with unresolved D. The CDR3 totals 11 residues. Germline CDR1 and CDR2: DFQATT and SNEGSKA (reference sequence). V shed 5 bases and J shed 0 bases, with 5 bases lying between them.

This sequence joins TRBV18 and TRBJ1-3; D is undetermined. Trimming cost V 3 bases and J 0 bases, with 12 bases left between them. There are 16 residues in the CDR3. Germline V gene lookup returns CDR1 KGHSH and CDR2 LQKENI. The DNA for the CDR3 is TGTGCCAGCTCACCGATCGAGTCCGACTCTGGAAACACCATATATTTT. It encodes CASSPIESDSGNTIYF.

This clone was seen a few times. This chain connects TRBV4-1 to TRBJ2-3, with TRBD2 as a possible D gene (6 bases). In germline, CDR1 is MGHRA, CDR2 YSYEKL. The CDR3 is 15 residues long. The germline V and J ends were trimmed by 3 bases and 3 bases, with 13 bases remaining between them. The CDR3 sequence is CASSHFSGATDTQYF. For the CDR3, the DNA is TGCGCCAGCAGCCATTTTAGCGGAGCAACAGATACGCAGTATTTT.

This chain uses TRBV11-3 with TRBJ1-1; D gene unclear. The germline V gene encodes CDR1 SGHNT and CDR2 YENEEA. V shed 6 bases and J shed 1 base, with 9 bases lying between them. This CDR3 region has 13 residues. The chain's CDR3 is CASRLTKNTEAFF. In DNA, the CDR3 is TGTGCCAGCAGACTAACAAAGAACACTGAAGCTTTCTTT.

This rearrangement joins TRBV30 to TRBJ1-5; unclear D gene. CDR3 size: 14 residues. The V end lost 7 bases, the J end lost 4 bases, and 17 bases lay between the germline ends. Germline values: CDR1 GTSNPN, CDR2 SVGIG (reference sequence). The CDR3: CALNSGSSNQPQHF. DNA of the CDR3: TGTGCCTTAAATTCCGGGTCGAGTAATCAGCCCCAGCATTTT.

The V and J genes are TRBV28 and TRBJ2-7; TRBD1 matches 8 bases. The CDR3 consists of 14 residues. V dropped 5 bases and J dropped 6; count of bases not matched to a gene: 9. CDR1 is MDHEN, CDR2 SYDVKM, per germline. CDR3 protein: CASSTAGTGLEQYF. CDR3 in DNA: TGTGCCAGCAGTACCGCCGGGACAGGTCTCGAGCAGTACTTC.

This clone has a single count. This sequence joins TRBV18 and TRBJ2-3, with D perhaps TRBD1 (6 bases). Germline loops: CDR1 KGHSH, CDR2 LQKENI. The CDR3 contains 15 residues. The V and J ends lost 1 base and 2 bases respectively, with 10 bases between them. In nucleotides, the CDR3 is TGTGCCAGCTCACCACAAGGACAGTTCACAGATACGCAGTATTTT. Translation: CASSPQGQFTDTQYF.

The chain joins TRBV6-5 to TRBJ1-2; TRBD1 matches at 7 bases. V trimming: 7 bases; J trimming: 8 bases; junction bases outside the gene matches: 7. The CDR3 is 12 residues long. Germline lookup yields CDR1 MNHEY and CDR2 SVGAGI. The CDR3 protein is CASTQGVEGYTF. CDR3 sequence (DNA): TGTGCCAGCACTCAGGGGGTCGAAGGCTACACCTTC.

The CDR3 protein is CASSQDGSEEKLFF. In DNA form, the CDR3 reads TGTGCCAGCAGCCAAGATGGTTCGGAGGAAAAACTGTTTTTT. The rearrangement uses TRBV3-1 (or the pseudogene TRBV3-2) and TRBJ1-4; D gene uncertain. Germline V gene data show CDR1 as LGHDT and CDR2 as YNNKEL (reference sequence). Trimming shortened V by 0 bases and J by 8 bases, and 10 bases separated the two germline ends. This CDR3 region has 14 residues.